The source of this T cell receptor beta chain is a study of shared clonotypes between healthy human individuals. Sequencing used immunoSEQ multiplex PCR; TCRdb keeps in-frame clones, though not all of them. Of 2.3 million or so clones in the sample, 90% to 95% were seen once. Findings of the study overall: Naive subsets tended to show greater estimated richness than memory subsets.

The germline V gene has CDR1 LNHDA and CDR2 SQIVND (reference sequence). Trimming shortened V by 7 bases and J by 0 bases, and 17 bases separated the two germline ends. The CDR3 spans 16 residues. Details on this clone: Its antigen is undetermined.

V is TRBV19 and J is TRBJ2-3, with D perhaps matching TRBD1 (5 bases). Sequencing used naive CD4+ T cells from PBMCs. The subset is: CD45RA+ positively selected. This TCR came from a man aged 18-30 years in good health. Some clones in this sample may be carry-over from other donors' samples. The CDR3 here is CASNSPHRSSTDTQYF. CDR3 DNA sequence: TGTGCCAGTAATTCCCCCCACAGGAGTAGCACAGATACGCAGTATTTT.